Listed below are T cell receptor beta chains from one sample, sequenced in a study of T cell responses to AZD1222 COVID-19 vaccine. Assay used: immunoSEQ multiplex PCR; TCRdb lists only in-frame clones, some missing. This sample carries some 50,000 clones, around 84% of them seen once, and the ten largest clones take 25% to 30%. Sequenced material: peripheral blood, taken on day 0 of AZD1222 vaccination. All receptors come from an adult in good health. Each CDR3 is given with its conserved first and last residue. Each record gives: J gene, V gene, clone size, D gene, CDR3 DNA, CDR3 protein. D genes are given only for firm matches. Expanded clones get a size class; other rows say once, few or many, or leave the size out.

j_call: TRBJ2-7
v_call: TRBV5-1
clone_size: .
d_call: TRBD1
cdr3_nt: TGCGCCAGCAGCGTTAAACAGGGGGAAACCTCCTACGAGCAGTACTTC
cdr3_aa: CASSVKQGETSYEQYF

j_call: TRBJ2-1
v_call: TRBV30
clone_size: .
d_call: TRBD2
cdr3_nt: TGTGCCTGGTCTACCGGGGTGGGACTAGCGGGAGTGGGGGAGCAGTTCTTC
cdr3_aa: CAWSTGVGLAGVGEQFF

j_call: TRBJ2-1
v_call: TRBV7-6
clone_size: .
d_call: TRBD1
cdr3_nt: TGTGCCAGCAGCTCCGGCGGACAGGGTAGGGCTGAGCAGTTCTTC
cdr3_aa: CASSSGGQGRAEQFF

j_call: TRBJ1-1
v_call: TRBV19
clone_size: .
d_call: .
cdr3_nt: TGTGCCAGTAGTATTTCGAGGGCCCTGAACACTGAAGCTTTCTTT
cdr3_aa: CASSISRALNTEAFF

j_call: TRBJ2-7
v_call: TRBV9
clone_size: .
d_call: .
cdr3_nt: TGTGCCAGCAGCCCAGGGGTACAGCCGTACGAGCAGTACTTC
cdr3_aa: CASSPGVQPYEQYF

j_call: TRBJ1-5
v_call: TRBV19
clone_size: .
d_call: TRBD1
cdr3_nt: TGTGCCAGTAGTACCCAGGGGGTTAACGATCAGCCCCAGCATTTT
cdr3_aa: CASSTQGVNDQPQHF

j_call: TRBJ2-7
v_call: TRBV27
clone_size: .
d_call: TRBD2
cdr3_nt: TGTGCCAGCAGTCCCGGGGAGGGATACGAGCAGTACTTC
cdr3_aa: CASSPGEGYEQYF

j_call: TRBJ1-4
v_call: TRBV11-2
clone_size: few
d_call: .
cdr3_nt: TGTGCCAGCAGCCAATCAGGGGCTAATGAAAAACTGTTTTTT
cdr3_aa: CASSQSGANEKLFF

j_call: TRBJ2-7
v_call: TRBV11-2
clone_size: once
d_call: TRBD2
cdr3_nt: TGTGCCAGCAGCTTCCAGGGGACTAGGAGTTACGAGCAGTACTTC
cdr3_aa: CASSFQGTRSYEQYF

j_call: TRBJ1-1
v_call: TRBV7-9
clone_size: .
d_call: .
cdr3_nt: TGTGCCAGCAGCTCGAGACAGGAGAACACTGAAGCTTTCTTT
cdr3_aa: CASSSRQENTEAFF

j_call: TRBJ1-1
v_call: TRBV28
clone_size: .
d_call: TRBD1
cdr3_nt: TGTGCCAGCAGTTCTTACGGGACAGGGGTGACTGAAGCTTTCTTT
cdr3_aa: CASSSYGTGVTEAFF

j_call: TRBJ2-5
v_call: TRBV5-5
clone_size: .
d_call: TRBD2
cdr3_nt: TGTGCCAGCAGCTTAACTAGCGGGAGGGTTAAAGAGACCCAGTACTTC
cdr3_aa: CASSLTSGRVKETQYF

j_call: TRBJ1-1
v_call: TRBV7-2
clone_size: .
d_call: .
cdr3_nt: TGTGCCAGCAGCACTCGGGCCCTGGCGGGCACTGAAGCTTTCTTT
cdr3_aa: CASSTRALAGTEAFF

j_call: TRBJ1-1
v_call: TRBV7-2
clone_size: .
d_call: .
cdr3_nt: TGTGCCAGCAGCCTCCAAGTGAACACTGAAGCTTTCTTT
cdr3_aa: CASSLQVNTEAFF

j_call: TRBJ1-1
v_call: TRBV7-8
clone_size: .
d_call: .
cdr3_nt: TGTGCCAGCAGCTTAGTCCCTCGGGGCACTGAAGCTTTCTTT
cdr3_aa: CASSLVPRGTEAFF

j_call: TRBJ2-3
v_call: TRBV5-1
clone_size: .
d_call: TRBD1
cdr3_nt: TGCGCCAGCAGCCCCACCTCCGGACAGGGCCGGACTAGCACAGATACGCAGTATTTT
cdr3_aa: CASSPTSGQGRTSTDTQYF

j_call: TRBJ2-5
v_call: TRBV5-1
clone_size: once
d_call: .
cdr3_nt: TGCGCCAGCAGCTTCACCCGGGACACTGAGGAGACCCAGTACTTC
cdr3_aa: CASSFTRDTEETQYF

j_call: TRBJ1-5
v_call: TRBV28
clone_size: .
d_call: .
cdr3_nt: TGTGCCAGCACCCACCCGGATCAGCCCCAGCATTTT
cdr3_aa: CASTHPDQPQHF

j_call: TRBJ2-2
v_call: TRBV5-1
clone_size: .
d_call: .
cdr3_nt: TGCGCCAGCAGCTTGGAGGGGACTTTGGCCGGGGAGCTGTTTTTT
cdr3_aa: CASSLEGTLAGELFF

j_call: TRBJ2-5
v_call: TRBV20-1
clone_size: .
d_call: TRBD2
cdr3_nt: TGCAGTGCTAGTTCTAGCGGACAAGAGACCCAGTACTTC
cdr3_aa: CSASSSGQETQYF

j_call: TRBJ2-2
v_call: TRBV5-1
clone_size: .
d_call: .
cdr3_nt: TGCGCCAGCAGGGTCGCAGGGACTAACACCGGGGAGCTGTTTTTT
cdr3_aa: CASRVAGTNTGELFF

j_call: TRBJ2-3
v_call: TRBV4-1
clone_size: .
d_call: .
cdr3_nt: TGCGCCAGCAGCCAAGGCACAGCAGATACGCAGTATTTT
cdr3_aa: CASSQGTADTQYF

j_call: TRBJ1-3
v_call: TRBV19
clone_size: .
d_call: .
cdr3_nt: TGTGCCAGTAACCCCGGATTAAGGGACACCATATATTTT
cdr3_aa: CASNPGLRDTIYF

j_call: TRBJ1-4
v_call: TRBV11-2
clone_size: .
d_call: TRBD1
cdr3_nt: TGTGCCAGCAGCCCGAACTCCGGGACAGGGGGTGAAAAACTGTTTTTT
cdr3_aa: CASSPNSGTGGEKLFF

j_call: TRBJ2-7
v_call: TRBV11-3
clone_size: few
d_call: TRBD2
cdr3_nt: TGTGCCAGCAGTCGCGGGAGGACTTTCTCCTACGAGCAGTACTTC
cdr3_aa: CASSRGRTFSYEQYF

j_call: TRBJ2-2
v_call: TRBV9
clone_size: .
d_call: .
cdr3_nt: TGTGCCAGCAGCGTAGCTCCCACCGGGGAGCTGTTTTTT
cdr3_aa: CASSVAPTGELFF

j_call: TRBJ2-3
v_call: TRBV5-1
clone_size: .
d_call: .
cdr3_nt: TGCGCCAGTGTGGCATCGAGGACAGAGAACACAGATACGCAGTATTTT
cdr3_aa: CASVASRTENTDTQYF

j_call: TRBJ2-3
v_call: TRBV7-3
clone_size: .
d_call: TRBD2
cdr3_nt: TGTGCCAGCAGCTTAAGACTAGCGGCTAGCACAGATACGCAGTATTTT
cdr3_aa: CASSLRLAASTDTQYF